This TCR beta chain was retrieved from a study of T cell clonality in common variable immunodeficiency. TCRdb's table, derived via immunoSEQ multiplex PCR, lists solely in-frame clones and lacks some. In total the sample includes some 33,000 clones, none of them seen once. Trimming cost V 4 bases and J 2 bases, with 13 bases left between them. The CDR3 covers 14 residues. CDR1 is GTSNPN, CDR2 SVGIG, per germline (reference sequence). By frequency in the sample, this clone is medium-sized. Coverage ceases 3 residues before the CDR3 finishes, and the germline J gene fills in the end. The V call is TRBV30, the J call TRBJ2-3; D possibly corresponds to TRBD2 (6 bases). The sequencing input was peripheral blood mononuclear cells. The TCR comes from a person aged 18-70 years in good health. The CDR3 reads CAWKAGLHTDTQYF. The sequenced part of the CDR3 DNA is TGTGCCTGGAAGGCGGGACTCCACACAGATACG.